This T cell receptor beta chain derives from a study of T cell responses to AZD1222 COVID-19 vaccine (dated by TCRdb to the early 2020s). With regard to the full study: A total of 233 trial participants underwent TCR sequencing, of whom some 210 received two doses of AZD1222 and 26 received two doses of the MenACWY control vaccine. Trial participants were enrolled into age subgroups of 18-55, 56-69 and 70-plus years, which contained roughly 140, 27 and 60 TCR-sequenced participants, respectively. What the authors observed across the whole study: Because no day 14 peak-response samples were available, the repertoires could be characterized only after the peak T cell response. Conclusions about previously exposed vaccinees were limited because only six AZD1222 recipients were SARS-CoV-2 seropositive at baseline. The 56-69-year group was small, and its depth increase did not reach significance, likely because of low power. Participants were mostly white British, with more females than males. The authors suggested clonal diversity may have been underestimated. Spike-specific TCR breadth and depth rose significantly after two AZD1222 doses compared with day 0 and with MenACWY recipients. Nearly half of unique spike-specific TCRs reportedly recognized epitopes outside regions mutated in the B.1.351 and B.1.1.7 variants. Vaccine-associated CD4 TCRs spanned the whole spike protein, with dominant responses in regions 160-218 and 743-854.

Remarks on this clone: Its antigen target is currently unknown. Base qualities are not at hand, and no much larger clone is one base apart.

The time point label of this sample denotes: about 28 days (+/-7) after the second vaccine dose. AZD1222 recipients with second doses at about 4 weeks or about 12 weeks were pooled, because spike-specific TCR depth and breadth did not differ between schedules. Samples from vaccinated people were obtained from the UK trials COV001 and COV002, which included a single-blind randomized controlled phase 2/3 trial of AZD1222 (ChAdOx1 nCoV-19) in healthy adults. Trial participant PBMC samples were collected at day 0 and day 28 after the second dose for TCRbeta chain sequencing. The CDR3 regions of human TCRbeta chains were analyzed by immunosequencing. As for how the authors treated the data: Repertoire TCRs were matched against a reference library of SARS-CoV-2-specific TCRs generated with the MIRA antigen-specificity platform. Breadth was defined as the fraction of unique TCRs that were SARS-CoV-2-associated. Depth was defined as the fraction of total T cells that were SARS-CoV-2-associated. Each spike-specific TCR was assigned to its reactive spike region and to a CD4 or CD8 class using the MIRA data. Log10-transformed breadth and depth values were compared by one-way ANOVA with Sidak's multiple comparisons tests. As stored in TCRdb, this immuneACCESS dataset retains in-frame rearrangements with V and J assigned. A fraction of the clones does not appear; measured against another copy, unresolved V genes explain less than half of the discrepancy, and the remainder lacks a known reason. For V, J and clone size, that table is used; D and trimming come from the DNA. The sample records 90,000 to 120,000 clones, 80% to 95% of which are singletons. Around 5.9% of the sample goes to the ten largest clones.

The trim is 6 bases for V and 1 base for J, with a gap of 11 bases between the germline ends. The germline V gene provides CDR1 SGHRS and CDR2 YFSETQ. The CDR3 goes from the cysteine to the phenylalanine over 13 residues. Only CDR3 DNA is held: 39 bases, read in frame from base 1. The rearranged chain carries TRBV5-1 and TRBJ2-7; the D gene is perhaps TRBD1 or TRBD2, each of them matching over 5 bases. This material consisted of peripheral blood, taken 28 days after the second AZD1222 dose. This TCR derives from an adult who received the AZD1222 COVID-19 vaccine. The nucleotide sequence reads TGCGCCAGCATGAGGGACGGATCCTACGAGCAGTACTTC. This is translated as CASMRDGSYEQYF. Beyond the CDR3, the reference TRBV5-1 and TRBJ2-7 genes provide the residues; the full variable domain reads: KAGVTQTPRYLIKTRGQQVTLSCSPISGHRSVSWYQQTPGQGLQFLFEYFSETQRNKGNFPGRFSGRQFSNSRSEMNVSTLELGDSALYLCASMRDGSYEQYFGPGTRLTVT.